This T cell receptor beta chain was sequenced in a study of read filtering for tumor transcriptome and immune sequencing. Study-level results: Approximately 80% of IR-seq clonotypes had one read, totaling around 3.3% of reads; RNA-seq: about 69% and 49%. Without single-read clonotypes, shared clonotype proportions correlated more between IR-seq and RNA-seq.

This clonotype has ten or more counts. Its antigen is unknown. This CDR3 comprises 9 residues. CDR1 DFQATT and CDR2 SNEGSKA come from the germline V gene (reference sequence). Trimming shortened V by 7 bases and J by 5 bases, and 5 bases separated the two germline ends. This library used about 400 ng RNA and molecular barcoded adaptors spanning alpha/delta and beta/gamma chains. TCRdb independently ran MiXCR on the reads; one entry per CDR3 protein. Of approximately 90,000 distinct CDR3 sequences listed, over 9% are singletons. This sequence joins TRBV20-1 and TRBJ2-5, with D hard to call. Sequencing was done on a sample of a population of CD138-negative cells sorted from bone marrow. This TCR was recovered from a donor aged 40 or over with multiple myeloma. The CDR3 coding sequence is TGCAGTGTCGGGGAGACCCAGTACTTC. This sequence encodes CSVGETQYF.